Listed below are T cell receptor beta chains from one sample, sequenced in a study of neurological immune-mediated disorders. TCRdb fed the 5' RACE reads into MiXCR, producing one record per CDR3 protein. The repertoire holds some 60,000 distinct CDR3 sequences, with roughly 3.5% as singletons. What was sequenced was PBMCs. These receptor sequences come from a woman in her twenties or thirties with multiple sclerosis. Each CDR3 is given with its conserved first and last residue. For some rows the clone size is stated as once, few or many, or as a class when expanded; others skip it.

many	TRBV19	TRBJ2-2	CASSIAGAPTGELFF
few	TRBV5-1	TRBJ2-6	CASARGTSISGANVLTF
many	TRBV5-1	TRBJ2-3	CASSSTPDTQYF
many	TRBV20-1	TRBJ1-1	CSAKDRERTMNTEAFF
-	TRBV6-5	TRBJ1-6	CASSYEGPNSPLHF
many	TRBV10-3	TRBJ2-1	CAINQMGAYNEQFF
many	TRBV10-3	TRBJ2-3	CAISTTKSGSDTQYF
many	TRBV2	TRBJ2-1	CASSPTGGSYNEQFF
many	TRBV5-1	TRBJ2-2	CASSREAPSGGATGELFF
-	TRBV7-9	TRBJ2-7	CASSSHIRAYEQYF
many	TRBV25-1	TRBJ1-2	CATSRDRFYGYTF
many	TRBV5-4	TRBJ2-6	CASSLEISGANVLTF
many	TRBV10-3	TRBJ2-3	CAIKGRLADTQYF
-	TRBV13	TRBJ2-1	CASSLRTGQYNEQFF
many	TRBV20-1	TRBJ1-1	CSAKGWGADEAFF
many	TRBV6-6	TRBJ1-1	CASRRGQGASNTEAFF
many	TRBV5-4	TRBJ2-4	CASSTWTPAKNIQYF
few	TRBV19	TRBJ2-3	CASRRLAGGKDTQYF
many	TRBV7-2	TRBJ2-5	CASSSRGSQETQYF